This T cell receptor (beta chain) was documented in a study of blood T cell repertoires in COVID-19. For the study at large: Spain, Italy and the United States supplied samples that represented acute and convalescent COVID-19. Sources were T cells, B-cell-depleted T cells, or PBMCs; the material itself was cDNA or gDNA.

The protocol was immunoSEQ multiplex PCR, while the TCRdb copy is restricted to in-frame clones and leaves out a portion. The sample records about 170,000 clones, about 90% being singletons. CDR1 is LNHNV, CDR2 YYDKDF, per germline (reference sequence). This CDR3 contains 16 residues. V was cut by 0 bases and J by 8 bases, with 14 bases left in between. This chain links TRBV15 with TRBJ1-6; a possible D gene is TRBD1 (5 bases). The sequence was obtained from a man in his thirties or forties with COVID-19, enrolled during active disease. The sequencing input was peripheral blood. CDR3 bases: TGTGCCACCAGCAGAGATTACGGCAGGGTGTATTCACCCCTCCACTTT. Its translation: CATSRDYGRVYSPLHF. The full variable domain, completed using reference TRBV15 and TRBJ1-6, is DAMVIQNPRYQVTQFGKPVTLSCSQTLNHNVMYWYQQKSSQAPKLLFHYYDKDFNNEADTPDNFQSRRPNTSFCFLDIRSPGLGDTAMYLCATSRDYGRVYSPLHFGNGTRLTVT.